Sequencing of this T cell receptor (beta chain) was carried out in a study of T-cell reconstitution after alpha-beta-depleted transplantation in children. Points from the study as a whole: T cells produced anew were the main source of T-cell counts and diversity one year after transplant.

Unique molecular identifiers were incorporated when the TCRbeta library was constructed. One entry per CDR3 protein, called by TCRdb with MiXCR from the PCR reads. The sample has hundreds of thousands of distinct CDR3 sequences, roughly 15% seen once. V was clipped by 6 bases and J by 5 bases, with 14 bases between them. CDR3 size: 13 residues. To note about this clonotype: Its antigen is undetermined.

The rearrangement uses TRBV12-3 or TRBV12-4 and TRBJ2-7; D remains unclear. This receptor was obtained from a male patient aged 10-17 years who had a stem cell transplant for acute lymphoblastic leukemia, so the T cells may come from the graft donor. The source material was PBMCs, mostly from graft donor cells, sampled 360 days after TCRalphabeta/CD19-depleted stem cell transplant. CDR3 DNA: TGTGCCAGCAGCCCCCGCACCTGGAACGAGCAGTACTTC. This encodes CASSPRTWNEQYF.